These T cell receptor beta chains were read from a single sample in a study of blood T cells in healthy people across ages. TCRdb reanalysed the 5' RACE reads using MiXCR and keeps one entry per CDR3 protein. The sample carries hundreds of thousands of distinct CDR3 sequences, about 53% recorded once. Sample: blood. Every receptor here comes from a man older than 75 in good health. CDR3s include the opening cysteine and the closing phenylalanine or tryptophan.

v_call	cdr3_length	j_call	cdr3_aa
TRBV20-1	13	TRBJ2-7	CSAVGTGGYEQYF
TRBV6-5	13	TRBJ2-7	CASSLTDTYEQYF
TRBV5-1	13	TRBJ2-7	CASRRDTSYEQYF
TRBV6-5	11	TRBJ2-4	CASSYAREQYF
TRBV29-1	12	TRBJ2-5	CSVEVGVETQYF
TRBV7-9	14	TRBJ2-1	CASSPDGTSAEQFF
TRBV20-1	14	TRBJ2-7	CSANPRERAYEQYF
TRBV4-1	16	TRBJ1-5	CASSQGQGPGSQPQHF
TRBV30	13	TRBJ1-1	CAGRQGLATEAFF
TRBV7-7	13	TRBJ2-3	CASSAGVTDTQYF
TRBV6-2/TRBV6-3	16	TRBJ2-1	CASSYRKRSTYNEQFF
TRBV9	14	TRBJ2-7	CASSSRERSYEQYF
TRBV4-1	15	TRBJ1-2	CASSQDDVTNYGYTF
TRBV20-1	15	TRBJ2-7	CSASALTGGPRGQYF
TRBV7-8	14	TRBJ1-2	CASSVAGNNYGYTF
TRBV6-6	14	NA	CASSDPMGGETQYF
TRBV20-1	14	TRBJ1-2	CSARDPNGSYGYTF
TRBV29-1	12	TRBJ2-2	CSVEYRPKELFF
TRBV20-1	14	TRBJ2-1	CSAHERGGGNEQFF
TRBV4-1	17	TRBJ2-7	CASSYSLEGVLSYEQYF
TRBV30	11	TRBJ2-3	CAWSVRGNAYF
TRBV21-1	16	TRBJ2-7	CASSRSWPSGTGEQYF
TRBV28	15	TRBJ2-7	CASSTALAVLGEQYF
TRBV20-1	16	TRBJ2-7	CSAAGTSGRGLYEQYF
TRBV2	15	TRBJ1-5	CASSVGGARAQPQHF
TRBV20-1	14	TRBJ1-6	CSAPLPGADSPLHF